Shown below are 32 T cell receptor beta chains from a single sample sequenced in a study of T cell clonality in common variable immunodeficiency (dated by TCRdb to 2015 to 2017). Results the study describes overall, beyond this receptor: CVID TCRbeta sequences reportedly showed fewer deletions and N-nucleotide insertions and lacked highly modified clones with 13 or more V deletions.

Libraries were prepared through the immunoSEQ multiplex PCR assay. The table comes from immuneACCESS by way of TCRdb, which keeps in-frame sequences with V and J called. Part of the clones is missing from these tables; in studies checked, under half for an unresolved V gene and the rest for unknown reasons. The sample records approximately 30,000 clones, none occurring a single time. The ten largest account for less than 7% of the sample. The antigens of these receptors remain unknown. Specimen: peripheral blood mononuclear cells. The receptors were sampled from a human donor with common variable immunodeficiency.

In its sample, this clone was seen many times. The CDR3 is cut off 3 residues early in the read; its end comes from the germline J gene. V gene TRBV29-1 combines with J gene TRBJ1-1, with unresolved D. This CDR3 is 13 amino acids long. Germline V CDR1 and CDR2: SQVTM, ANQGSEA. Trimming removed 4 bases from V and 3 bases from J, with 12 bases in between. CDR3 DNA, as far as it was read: TGCAGCGTTGTAGTACAGTTTGACACTGAA. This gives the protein CSVVVQFDTE. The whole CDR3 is CSVVVQFDTEAFF. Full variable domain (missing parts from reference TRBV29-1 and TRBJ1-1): SAVISQKPSRDICQRGTSLTIQCQVDSQVTMMFWYRQQPGQSLTLIATANQGSEATYESGFVIDKFPISRPNLTFSTLTVSNMSPEDSSIYLCSVVVQFDTEAFFGQGTRLTVV.

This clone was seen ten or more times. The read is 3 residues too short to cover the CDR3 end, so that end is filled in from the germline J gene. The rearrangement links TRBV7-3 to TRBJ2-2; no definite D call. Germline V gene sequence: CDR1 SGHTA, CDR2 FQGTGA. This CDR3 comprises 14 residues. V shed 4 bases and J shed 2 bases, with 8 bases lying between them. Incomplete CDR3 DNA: TGTGCCAGCAGCTATTACAGTAACACCGGGGAG. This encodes CASSYYSNTGE. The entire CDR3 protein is CASSYYSNTGELFF.

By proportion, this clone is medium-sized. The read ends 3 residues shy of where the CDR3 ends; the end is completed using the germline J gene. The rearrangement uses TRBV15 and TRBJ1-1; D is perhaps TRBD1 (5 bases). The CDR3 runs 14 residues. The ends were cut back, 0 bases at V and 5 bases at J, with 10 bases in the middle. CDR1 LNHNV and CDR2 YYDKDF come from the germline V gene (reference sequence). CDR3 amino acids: CATSRDRKGTEAFF. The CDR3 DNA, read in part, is TGTGCCACCAGCAGAGATAGGAAGGGGACTGAA. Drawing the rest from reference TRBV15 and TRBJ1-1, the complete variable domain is DAMVIQNPRYQVTQFGKPVTLSCSQTLNHNVMYWYQQKSSQAPKLLFHYYDKDFNNEADTPDNFQSRRPNTSFCFLDIRSPGLGDTAMYLCATSRDRKGTEAFFGQGTRLTVV.

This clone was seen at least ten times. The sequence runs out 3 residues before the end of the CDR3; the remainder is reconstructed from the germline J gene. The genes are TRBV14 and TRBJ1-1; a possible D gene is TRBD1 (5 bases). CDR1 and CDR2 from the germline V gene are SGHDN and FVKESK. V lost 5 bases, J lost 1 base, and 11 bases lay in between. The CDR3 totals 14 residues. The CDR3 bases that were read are TGTGCCAGCAGCGGGACTTATCGGAACACTGAA. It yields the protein CASSGTYRNTE. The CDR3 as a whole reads CASSGTYRNTEAFF.

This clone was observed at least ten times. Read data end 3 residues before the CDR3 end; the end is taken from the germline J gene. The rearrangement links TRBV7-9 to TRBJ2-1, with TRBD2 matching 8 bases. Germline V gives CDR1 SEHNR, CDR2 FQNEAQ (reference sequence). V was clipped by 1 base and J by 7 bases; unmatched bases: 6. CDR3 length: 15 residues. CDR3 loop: CASSLVAGIGNEQFF. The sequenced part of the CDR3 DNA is TGTGCCAGCAGCTTAGTAGCGGGAATAGGAAATGAG.

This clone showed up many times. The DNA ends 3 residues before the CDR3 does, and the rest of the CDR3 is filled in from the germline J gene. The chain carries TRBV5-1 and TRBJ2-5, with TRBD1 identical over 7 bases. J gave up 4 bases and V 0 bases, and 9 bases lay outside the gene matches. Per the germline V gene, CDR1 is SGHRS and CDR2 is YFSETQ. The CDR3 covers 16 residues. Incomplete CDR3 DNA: TGCGCCAGCAGCTTGGCGAGCGCCCCAGGGGGAGAGACC. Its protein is CASSLASAPGGET. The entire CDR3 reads CASSLASAPGGETQYF.

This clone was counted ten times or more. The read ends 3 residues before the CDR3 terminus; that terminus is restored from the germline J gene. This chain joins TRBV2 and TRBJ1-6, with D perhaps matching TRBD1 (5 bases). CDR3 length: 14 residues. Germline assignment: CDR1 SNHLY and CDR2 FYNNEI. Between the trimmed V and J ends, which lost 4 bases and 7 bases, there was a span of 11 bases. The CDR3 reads CASSGAGRNSPLHF. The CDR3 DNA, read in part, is TGTGCCAGCAGTGGCGCAGGGAGAAATTCACCC.

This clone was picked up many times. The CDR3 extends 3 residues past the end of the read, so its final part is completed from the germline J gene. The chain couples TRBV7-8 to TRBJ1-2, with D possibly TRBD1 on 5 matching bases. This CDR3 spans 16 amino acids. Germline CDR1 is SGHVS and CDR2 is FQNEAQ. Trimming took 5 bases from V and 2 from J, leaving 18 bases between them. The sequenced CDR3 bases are TGTGCCAGCAGCATCGACAGCATAGTTACGAACTATGGC. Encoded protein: CASSIDSIVTNYG. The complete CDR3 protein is CASSIDSIVTNYGYTF.

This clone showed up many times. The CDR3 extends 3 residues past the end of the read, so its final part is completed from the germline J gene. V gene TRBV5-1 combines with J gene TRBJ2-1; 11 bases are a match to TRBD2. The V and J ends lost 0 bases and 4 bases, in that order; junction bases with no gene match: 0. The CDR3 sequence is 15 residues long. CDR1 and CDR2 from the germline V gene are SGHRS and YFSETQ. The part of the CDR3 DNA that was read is TGCGCCAGCAGCTTGGGACTAGCGGGATACAATGAG. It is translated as CASSLGLAGYNE. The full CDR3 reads CASSLGLAGYNEQFF.

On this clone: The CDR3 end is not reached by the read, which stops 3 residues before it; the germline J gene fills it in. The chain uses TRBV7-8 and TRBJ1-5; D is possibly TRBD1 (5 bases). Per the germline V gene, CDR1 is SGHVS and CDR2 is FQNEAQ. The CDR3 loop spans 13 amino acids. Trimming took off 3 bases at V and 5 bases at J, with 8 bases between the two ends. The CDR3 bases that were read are TGTGCCAGCAGCTTCTGGGGCGATCAGCCC. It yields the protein CASSFWGDQP. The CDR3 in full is CASSFWGDQPQHF.

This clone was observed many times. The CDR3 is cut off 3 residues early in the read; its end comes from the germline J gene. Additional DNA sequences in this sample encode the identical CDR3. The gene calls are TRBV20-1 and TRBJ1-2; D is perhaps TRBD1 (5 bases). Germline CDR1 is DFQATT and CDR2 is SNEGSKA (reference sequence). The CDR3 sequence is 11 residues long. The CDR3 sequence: CSAGHQGSYTF. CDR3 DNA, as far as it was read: TGCAGTGCTGGCCACCAGGGTAGC.

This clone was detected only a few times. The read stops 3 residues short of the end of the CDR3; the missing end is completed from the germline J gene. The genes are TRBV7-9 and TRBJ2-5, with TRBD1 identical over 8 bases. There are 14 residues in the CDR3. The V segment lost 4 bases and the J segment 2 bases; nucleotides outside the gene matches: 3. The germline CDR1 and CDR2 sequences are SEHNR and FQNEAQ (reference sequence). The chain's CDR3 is CASSSGQDQETQYF. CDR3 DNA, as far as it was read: TGTGCCAGCAGCTCGGGACAGGATCAAGAGACC.

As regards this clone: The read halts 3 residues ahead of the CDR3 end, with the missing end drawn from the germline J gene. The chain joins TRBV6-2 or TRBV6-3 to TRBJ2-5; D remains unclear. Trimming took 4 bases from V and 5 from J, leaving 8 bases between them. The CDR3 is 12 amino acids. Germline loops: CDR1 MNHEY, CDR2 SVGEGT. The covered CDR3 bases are TGTGCCAGCAGTTTGTCTGCGGAGACC. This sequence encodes CASSLSAET. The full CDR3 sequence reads CASSLSAETQYF.

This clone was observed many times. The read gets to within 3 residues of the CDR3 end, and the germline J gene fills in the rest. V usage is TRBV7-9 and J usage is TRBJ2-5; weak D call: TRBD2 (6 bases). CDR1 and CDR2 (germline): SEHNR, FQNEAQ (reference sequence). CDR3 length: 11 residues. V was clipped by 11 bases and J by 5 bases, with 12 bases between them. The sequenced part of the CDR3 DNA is TGTGCCGTCACGGGGAGGGAGACC. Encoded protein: CAVTGRET. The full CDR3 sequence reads CAVTGRETQYF.

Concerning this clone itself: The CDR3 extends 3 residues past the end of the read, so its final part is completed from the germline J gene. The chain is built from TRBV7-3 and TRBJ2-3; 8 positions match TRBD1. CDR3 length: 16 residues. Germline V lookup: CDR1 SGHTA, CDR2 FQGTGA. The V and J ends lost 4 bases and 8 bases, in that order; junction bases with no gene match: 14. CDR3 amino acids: CASSSHRGAGGSTQYF. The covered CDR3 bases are TGTGCCAGCAGCTCCCACAGGGGGGCTGGGGGATCTACG. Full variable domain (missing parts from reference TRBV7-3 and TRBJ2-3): GAGVSQTPSNKVTEKGKYVELRCDPISGHTALYWYRQSLGQGPEFLIYFQGTGAADDSGLPNDRFFAVRPEGSVSTLKIQRTERGDSAVYLCASSSHRGAGGSTQYFGPGTRLTVL.

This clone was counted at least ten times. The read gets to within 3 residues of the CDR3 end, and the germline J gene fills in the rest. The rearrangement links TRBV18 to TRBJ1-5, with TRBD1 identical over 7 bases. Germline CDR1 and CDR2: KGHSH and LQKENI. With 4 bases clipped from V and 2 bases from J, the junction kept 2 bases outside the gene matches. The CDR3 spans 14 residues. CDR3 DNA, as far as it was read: TGTGCCAGCTCACAGGGGGCGGGCAATCAGCCC. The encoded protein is CASSQGAGNQP. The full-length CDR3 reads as CASSQGAGNQPQHF.

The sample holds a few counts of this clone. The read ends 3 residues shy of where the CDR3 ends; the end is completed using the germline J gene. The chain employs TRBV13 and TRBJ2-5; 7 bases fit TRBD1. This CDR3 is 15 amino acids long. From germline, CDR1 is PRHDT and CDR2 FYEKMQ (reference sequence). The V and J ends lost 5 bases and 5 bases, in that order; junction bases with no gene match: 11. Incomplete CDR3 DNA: TGTGCCAGCAGCAAGGAACAGGGGCGCCGGGAGACC. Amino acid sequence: CASSKEQGRRET. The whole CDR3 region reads CASSKEQGRRETQYF.

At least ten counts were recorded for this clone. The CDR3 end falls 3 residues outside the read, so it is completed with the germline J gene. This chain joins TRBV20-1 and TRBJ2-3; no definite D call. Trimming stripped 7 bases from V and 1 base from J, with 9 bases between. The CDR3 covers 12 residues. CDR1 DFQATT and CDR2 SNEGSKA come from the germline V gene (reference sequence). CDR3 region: CSEGSGTDTQYF. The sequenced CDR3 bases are TGCAGTGAGGGCTCAGGCACAGATACG.

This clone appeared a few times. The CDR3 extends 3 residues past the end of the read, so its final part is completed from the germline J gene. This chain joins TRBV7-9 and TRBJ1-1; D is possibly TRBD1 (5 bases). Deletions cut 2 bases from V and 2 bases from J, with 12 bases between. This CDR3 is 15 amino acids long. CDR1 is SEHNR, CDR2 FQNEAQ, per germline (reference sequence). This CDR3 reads CASSLLGRVNTEAFF. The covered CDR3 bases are TGTGCCAGCAGCTTATTGGGCAGGGTCAACACTGAA.

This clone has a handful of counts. The CDR3 loop is CASSLDRVSGYTF. Partial CDR3 DNA: TGTGCCAGCAGCTTGGATCGGGTCAGTGGC. This chain joins TRBV7-8 and TRBJ1-2; no firm D call. The read terminates 3 residues ahead of where the CDR3 ends, so the germline J gene completes it. The CDR3 runs 13 residues. V was clipped by 3 bases and J by 7 bases, with 12 bases between them. Germline V CDR1 and CDR2: SGHVS, FQNEAQ.

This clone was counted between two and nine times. CDR3 bases read: TGTGCCTGGAGTGACAGGGGAGGGCAGCCC. It translates to CAWSDRGGQP. The full-length CDR3 reads as CAWSDRGGQPQHF. The chain has TRBV30 and TRBJ1-5; TRBD1 aligns across 7 bases. The read gets to within 3 residues of the CDR3 end, and the germline J gene fills in the rest. This CDR3 spans 13 amino acids. V lost 1 base and J lost 7; bases outside the gene matches: 4. Germline CDR1 reads GTSNPN; CDR2 reads SVGIG (reference sequence). Complete variable domain (other parts from reference TRBV30 and TRBJ1-5): SQTIHQWPATLVQPVGSPLSLECTVEGTSNPNLYWYRQAAGRGLQLLFYSVGIGQISSEVPQNLSASRPQDRQFILSSKKLLLSDSGFYLCAWSDRGGQPQHFGDGTRLSIL.

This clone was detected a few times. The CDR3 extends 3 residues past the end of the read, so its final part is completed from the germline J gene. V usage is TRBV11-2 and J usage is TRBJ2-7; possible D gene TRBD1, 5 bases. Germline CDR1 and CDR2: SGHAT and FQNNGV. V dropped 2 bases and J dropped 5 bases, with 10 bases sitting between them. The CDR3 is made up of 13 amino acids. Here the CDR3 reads CASSLPRVNEQYF. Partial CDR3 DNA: TGTGCCAGCAGCTTACCCAGGGTGAACGAG.

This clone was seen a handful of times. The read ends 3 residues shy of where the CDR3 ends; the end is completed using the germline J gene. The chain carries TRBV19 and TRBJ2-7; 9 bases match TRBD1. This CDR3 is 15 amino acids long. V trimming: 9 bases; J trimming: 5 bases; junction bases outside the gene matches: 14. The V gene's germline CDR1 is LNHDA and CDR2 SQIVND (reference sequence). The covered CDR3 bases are TGTGCCAGCAGCTCCCGGGACAGGGAGTTTCACGAG. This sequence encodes CASSSRDREFHE. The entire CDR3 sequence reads CASSSRDREFHEQYF.

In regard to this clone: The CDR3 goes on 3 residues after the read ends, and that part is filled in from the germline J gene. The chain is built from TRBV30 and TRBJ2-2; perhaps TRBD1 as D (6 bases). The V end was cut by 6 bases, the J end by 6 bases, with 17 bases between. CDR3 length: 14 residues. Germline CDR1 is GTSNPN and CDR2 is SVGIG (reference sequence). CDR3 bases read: TGTGCCTGCAAACTAGGGGGTTGGGCCGGGGAG. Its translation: CACKLGGWAGE. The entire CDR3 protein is CACKLGGWAGELFF.

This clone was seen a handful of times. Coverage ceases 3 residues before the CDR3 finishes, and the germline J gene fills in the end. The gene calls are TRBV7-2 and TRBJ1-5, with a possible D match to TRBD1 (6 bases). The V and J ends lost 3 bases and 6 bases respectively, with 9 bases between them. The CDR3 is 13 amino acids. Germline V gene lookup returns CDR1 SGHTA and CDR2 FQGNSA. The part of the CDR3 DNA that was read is TGTGCCAGCAGCTTGGGAGGGGGTCAGCCC. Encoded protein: CASSLGGGQP. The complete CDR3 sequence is CASSLGGGQPQHF.

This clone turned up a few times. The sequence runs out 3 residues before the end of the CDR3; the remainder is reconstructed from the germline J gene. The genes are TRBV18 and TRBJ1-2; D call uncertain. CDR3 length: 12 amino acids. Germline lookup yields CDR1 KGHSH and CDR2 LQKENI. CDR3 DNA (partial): TGTGCCAGCTCATTTCAGGAGGAGGGC. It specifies CASSFQEEG. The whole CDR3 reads CASSFQEEGYTF.

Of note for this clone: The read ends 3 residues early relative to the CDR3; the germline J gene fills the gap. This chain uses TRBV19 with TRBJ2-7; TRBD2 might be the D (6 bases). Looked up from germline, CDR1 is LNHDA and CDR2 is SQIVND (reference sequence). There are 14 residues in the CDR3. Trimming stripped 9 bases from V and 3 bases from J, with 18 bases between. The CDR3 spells CASSPGTGYYEQYF. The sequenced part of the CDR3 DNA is TGTGCCAGCAGCCCCGGGACTGGATACTACGAG.

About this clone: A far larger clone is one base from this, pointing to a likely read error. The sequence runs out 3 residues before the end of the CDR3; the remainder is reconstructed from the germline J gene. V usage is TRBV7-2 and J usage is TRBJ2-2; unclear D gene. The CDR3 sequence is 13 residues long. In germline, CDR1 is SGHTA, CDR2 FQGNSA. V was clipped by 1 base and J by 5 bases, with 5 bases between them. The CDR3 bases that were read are TGTGCCAGCAGCTTAGTATCTACCGGGGAG. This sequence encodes CASSLVSTGE. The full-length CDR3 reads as CASSLVSTGELFF.

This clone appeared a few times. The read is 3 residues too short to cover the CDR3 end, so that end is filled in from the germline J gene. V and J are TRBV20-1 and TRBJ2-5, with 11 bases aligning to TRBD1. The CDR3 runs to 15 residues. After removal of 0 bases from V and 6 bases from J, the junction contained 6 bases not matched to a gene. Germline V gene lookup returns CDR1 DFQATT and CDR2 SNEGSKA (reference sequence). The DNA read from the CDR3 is TGCAGTGCTAGAGAGGGGGACAGGGGGAATAAGACC. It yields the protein CSAREGDRGNKT. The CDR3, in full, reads CSAREGDRGNKTQYF.

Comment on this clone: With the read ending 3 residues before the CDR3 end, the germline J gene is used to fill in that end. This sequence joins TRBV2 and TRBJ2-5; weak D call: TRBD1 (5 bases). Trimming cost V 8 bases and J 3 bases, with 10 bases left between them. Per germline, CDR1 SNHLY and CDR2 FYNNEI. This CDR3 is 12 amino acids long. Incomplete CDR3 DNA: TGTGCCAGCGGTGGGGCCGAAGAGACC. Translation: CASGGAEET. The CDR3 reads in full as CASGGAEETQYF.

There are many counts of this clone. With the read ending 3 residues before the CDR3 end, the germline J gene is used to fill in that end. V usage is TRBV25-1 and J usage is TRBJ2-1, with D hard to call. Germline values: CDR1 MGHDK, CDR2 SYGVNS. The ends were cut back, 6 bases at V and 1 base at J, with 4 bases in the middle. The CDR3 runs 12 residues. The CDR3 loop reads CASRLSYNEQFF. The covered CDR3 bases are TGTGCCAGCAGGTTATCCTACAATGAG.

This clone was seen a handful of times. Incomplete CDR3 DNA: TGTGCCAGCAGCCCACCAGGGGGGAGGGTGTACGAG. It specifies CASSPPGGRVYE. The complete CDR3 sequence is CASSPPGGRVYEQYF. V gene TRBV7-8 combines with J gene TRBJ2-7, with D perhaps assigned TRBD1 or TRBD2 (7 bases each). The read ends 3 residues before the CDR3 terminus; that terminus is restored from the germline J gene. V was pared by 5 bases and J by 4 bases, with 18 bases between. The CDR3 contains 15 residues. Germline V gene lookup returns CDR1 SGHVS and CDR2 FQNEAQ.